These T cell receptor beta chains were read from a single sample in a study of Ad26.COV2.S vaccination and SARS-CoV-2 variants. The repertoire was sequenced with immunoSEQ multiplex PCR; TCRdb's copy has only in-frame clones and lacks some. Of roughly 420,000 clones listed, roughly 88% are singletons. This material consisted of peripheral blood, taken in a trial of Ad26.COV2.S vaccine versus placebo. The receptors stem from a person aged 18 to 65 who received the Ad26.COV2.S COVID-19 vaccine or a placebo. Both conserved end residues are part of each CDR3. Fields, in order: J gene, V gene, clone size, D gene, CDR3 protein, CDR3 DNA. D genes are given only for firm matches. Size values are once, few and many counts, or a class for expanded clones, and some rows have none.

>TRBJ2-3|TRBV5-4|few|.
CASSLLVADSTDTQYF
TGTGCCAGCAGCTTGCTGGTCGCGGATTCCACAGATACGCAGTATTTT
>TRBJ2-2|TRBV19|.|TRBD2
CASSILSGANTGELFF
TGTGCCAGTAGTATTTTAAGCGGGGCAAACACCGGGGAGCTGTTTTTT
>TRBJ1-1|TRBV6-5|.|.
CASTKGMNTEAFF
TGTGCCAGCACCAAGGGCATGAACACTGAAGCTTTCTTT
>TRBJ2-4|TRBV19|.|TRBD1
CASSISGTVSIQYF
TGTGCCAGTAGTATTTCCGGGACAGTATCCATTCAGTACTTC
>TRBJ2-6|TRBV30|.|TRBD1
CAWSTGQGGANVLTF
TGTGCCTGGAGTACGGGACAGGGCGGGGCCAACGTCCTGACTTTC
>TRBJ2-3|TRBV24-1|once|TRBD2
CATSDYAGGGTDTQYF
TGTGCCACCAGTGATTACGCGGGGGGAGGCACAGATACGCAGTATTTT
>TRBJ2-5|TRBV2|.|.
CASFAGGRVQETQYF
TGTGCCAGCTTTGCTGGGGGGCGAGTCCAAGAGACCCAGTACTTC
>TRBJ1-1|TRBV28|.|TRBD1
CASSSPGTGEGIRGAFF
TGTGCCAGCAGCTCACCCGGGACAGGGGAGGGAATTCGGGGAGCTTTCTTT
>TRBJ2-2|TRBV6-2/TRBV6-3|.|.
CASSQTWTGELFF
TGTGCCAGCAGTCAGACTTGGACCGGGGAGCTGTTTTTT
>TRBJ2-3|TRBV28|.|TRBD2
CASSMTSGGAVDTQYF
TGTGCCAGCAGTATGACTAGCGGGGGGGCGGTTGATACGCAGTATTTT
>TRBJ2-3|TRBV5-1|.|TRBD2
CASSLAASGGTDTQYF
TGCGCCAGCAGCTTGGCCGCTAGCGGAGGCACAGATACGCAGTATTTT
>TRBJ2-7|TRBV27|.|.
CASSPRGASNEQYF
TGTGCCAGCAGCCCCCGGGGGGCCTCCAACGAGCAGTACTTC
>TRBJ2-3|TRBV4-3|.|.
CASSPQTAGADTQYF
TGCGCCAGCAGCCCCCAGACAGCGGGCGCAGATACGCAGTATTTT
>TRBJ2-3|TRBV2|.|.
CASYIRGGPTTDTQYF
TGTGCCAGCTATATTAGGGGGGGCCCAACCACAGATACGCAGTATTTT
>TRBJ2-7|TRBV4-1|.|.
CASSHPQRSHEQYF
TGCGCCAGCAGCCACCCCCAGCGGTCCCACGAGCAGTACTTC
>TRBJ2-5|TRBV5-1|.|.
CASSLVPDAQETQYF
TGCGCCAGCAGCTTGGTACCAGACGCCCAAGAGACCCAGTACTTC
>TRBJ2-7|TRBV5-5|.|.
CASSSTDGGGEQYF
TGTGCCAGCAGCTCGACAGACGGAGGCGGCGAGCAGTACTTC
>TRBJ1-6|TRBV2|.|.
CASSQGARGNSSPLHF
TGTGCCAGCAGTCAGGGAGCTAGGGGGAACAGTTCACCCCTCCACTTT
>TRBJ2-3|TRBV6-1|.|TRBD2
CASSERGAPDTQYF
TGTGCCAGCAGTGAGCGGGGGGCCCCAGATACGCAGTATTTT
>TRBJ1-5|TRBV27|.|.
CASSFLGGNQPQHF
TGTGCCAGCAGTTTTCTAGGGGGCAATCAGCCCCAGCATTTT
>TRBJ2-4|TRBV6-1|.|.
CASSEIGQLGAKNIQYF
TGTGCCAGCAGTGAAATCGGGCAGCTCGGAGCCAAAAACATTCAGTACTTC
>TRBJ1-5|TRBV4-1|few|TRBD1
CASSQTTGGNQPQHF
TGCGCCAGCAGCCAAACTACAGGGGGCAATCAGCCCCAGCATTTT
>TRBJ2-6|TRBV11-2|once|.
CASSSLVSGANVLTF
TGTGCCAGCAGCTCTTTAGTTTCTGGGGCCAACGTCCTGACTTTC
>TRBJ1-1|TRBV7-9|.|.
CASSLELGEAFF
TGTGCCAGCAGCTTAGAGCTGGGAGAAGCTTTCTTT
>TRBJ2-7|TRBV10-1|.|.
CASSEGGNEQYF
TGCGCCAGCAGCGAGGGGGGGAACGAGCAGTACTTC
>TRBJ2-6|TRBV7-3|.|.
CASSNFRGNGANVLTF
TGTGCCAGCAGCAATTTCAGGGGTAATGGGGCCAACGTCCTGACTTTC
>TRBJ1-1|TRBV2|.|.
CASSANIGPEAFF
TGTGCCAGCAGTGCAAACATAGGCCCCGAAGCTTTCTTT
>TRBJ1-1|TRBV6-4|.|.
CASSQSGEDTEAFF
TGTGCCAGCAGCCAATCGGGGGAGGACACTGAAGCTTTCTTT
>TRBJ1-2|TRBV7-9|.|TRBD1
CASSSHRDRQHYGYTF
TGTGCCAGCAGCTCCCACCGGGACAGACAACACTATGGCTACACCTTC
>TRBJ1-6|TRBV7-9|.|.
CASTPNSPLHF
TGTGCCAGCACCCCCAATTCACCCCTCCACTTT
>TRBJ2-4|TRBV6-2/TRBV6-3|.|.
CASSYVDRNIQYF
TGTGCCAGCAGTTACGTAGACAGAAACATTCAGTACTTC
>TRBJ2-2|TRBV5-1|.|TRBD1
CASSEEGQDTGELFF
TGCGCCAGCAGCGAAGAGGGACAGGACACCGGGGAGCTGTTTTTT
>TRBJ1-1|TRBV12-3/TRBV12-4|.|.
CASRMGGEAFF
TGTGCCAGCAGGATGGGGGGTGAAGCTTTCTTT
>TRBJ2-2|TRBV5-4|once|.
CASSFTGRTSGELFF
TGTGCCAGCAGCTTTACAGGACGAACCTCCGGGGAGCTGTTTTTT
>TRBJ1-5|TRBV7-8|.|TRBD1
CASSLAGRGLQPQHF
TGTGCCAGCAGCTTAGCGGGCAGGGGGCTACAGCCCCAGCATTTT
>TRBJ1-5|TRBV7-9|few|.
CASSLGGQNQPQHF
TGTGCCAGCAGCTTAGGCGGACAGAATCAGCCCCAGCATTTT
>TRBJ2-7|TRBV2|.|TRBD1
CASSEQGAWKNEQYF
TGTGCCAGCAGTGAACAGGGGGCATGGAAAAACGAGCAGTACTTC